This entry describes one T cell receptor beta chain. Its antigen is currently not known. No base qualities exist here, and no much larger clone lies one base off it. The V end loses 6 bases and the J end loses 8 bases, and a stretch of 19 bases separates them. Including cysteine and phenylalanine, the CDR3 has 15 amino acids. Only CDR3 DNA is held: 45 bases, read in frame from base 1. The CDR1 and CDR2 encoded by the germline V gene are MNHEY and SVGAGI. The data originate from a study of cytomegalovirus exposure and HLA in healthy donors (dated by TCRdb to about 2017). Study-level background: In an earlier analysis of under 600 of the donors, under 300 Gb of sequence data and 95 million to 130 million unique TCR beta sequences from 150 million to 200 million T cells were reported. The study profiled the T cell repertoires of hundreds of subjects by immunosequencing and related them to cytomegalovirus serostatus. Alongside the repertoire data, information on donor age, sex, ethnicity and CMV serostatus was compiled. An early release covering over 500 HLA-typed donors comprised approximately 290 gigabases of sequencing data and approximately 80 million unique TCR sequences. Rather than using new phenotypic data, the later analysis identified candidate immune exposures from TCR beta sequences and from how often those sequences occurred across donors. Among some 400 genotyped donors of the cohort, an average of around 250,000 unique TCR beta nucleotide sequences was sequenced per donor, of which about 19% were non-productive. A later analysis re-analyzed previously published TCR beta repertoires from 650 to 800 donors and added high-resolution HLA genotyping to study TCR occurrence patterns. In an earlier analysis of several hundred of the donors, high-throughput TCR beta sequencing was used to judge whether each TCR beta V gene segment behaved as functional or pseudogenic. A later genetic analysis used genome-wide SNP genotypes for about 55% of the 666 donors, treating that subset as a discovery cohort. The study aimed to test whether cataloging public T cell receptors could reveal signatures of past pathogen exposure. HLA typing included class I and class II loci at four-digit resolution. Besides the first cohort of 666 subjects, a separate validation cohort made up of around 120 different subjects was used. All discovery cohort repertoires had been generated using a single sequencing platform. The study combined high-throughput TCR immunosequencing, statistical association of individual TCRs with disease status, and machine learning to predict cytomegalovirus infection status. Of the roughly 400 genotyped donors, approximately 80% fell in the genetic ancestry cluster associated with self-reported Caucasian donors. About five DR-DQ haplotypes were treated as single units for association and clustering because of strong linkage in the cohort. Typing coverage varied by locus: roughly 620-640 donors for A, B, C, DRB1 and DQB1; roughly 560 for DQA1; more than 600 for DPA1; 450 to 480 for DPB1.

The cohort comprised several hundred healthy bone marrow donors. All cohort members were sampled while nominally healthy, although unrecorded immune exposures were likely present. Of the approximately 620 cohort members, around 300 had a positive CMV serostatus and 350 to 450 had a negative one, while no CMV serostatus was recorded for the donor. A peripheral blood sample was provided by each donor, and peripheral blood mononuclear cells were used for TCR beta sequencing. The Qiagen DNeasy Blood Extraction Kit was used to extract genomic DNA from the blood cell samples. General conclusions and limits of the study: A later analysis found that TCR association rates varied across HLA loci, with DRB1 alleles showing the most associated TCRs and HLA-C alleles the fewest. CMV serostatus was the only immune exposure information available for the cohort. Assigning TCR associations to individual alleles was difficult when HLA alleles, especially DR and DQ, strongly co-occurred. A further reported finding was that TCR beta sequences accurately predicted the HLA-A and HLA-B alleles for most subjects in the first cohort. Compared with the roughly 700-donor mean, donors in an Asian-associated ancestry cluster had fewer N-insertions in productive TCRs, according to a later genetic analysis. An association between a missense DCLRE1C variant and V-gene and J-gene trimming of TCR beta chains was found in a later genetic analysis and replicated in an independent cohort. Some IMGT-functional V segments, including TRBV6-2 and TRBV6-3, could not be distinguished by the 87-base-pair reads and were therefore excluded. The authors suggested that the approach could potentially be generalized to other disease states and immunological phenotypes. In this cohort, only TCR beta chains were sequenced, and detectable features were limited by the absence of alpha or paired-chain data. In a later analysis, about 16,000 TCR beta sequences were associated with specific HLA alleles at a false discovery rate of 0.05. Because counts were too low, seventeen rarely observed V segments, including chromosome 9 orphons, were excluded from the earlier analysis of some 590 of the donors. In vitro tests confirmed that a few of the cytomegalovirus-associated TCR beta chains recognize cytomegalovirus antigens. Correlated functional status among segregating V segments might reflect linkage disequilibrium, but an unknown experimental factor could not be ruled out. The presence/absence analyses assumed that sequencing depth was roughly uniform across donors, and that assumption may not be true. The study listed 150 to 200 TCR beta chains as associated with cytomegalovirus. Because HLA typing was missing for some donors at each locus, association tests included only the typed subset. Most CMV-associated TCR beta chains appeared to be HLA-restricted in a later analysis, and the HLA associations seemed to be driven largely by CMV exposure. While some public TCRs were present in many individuals, most TCR sequences turned up only very rarely across donors. In a later analysis, HLA-associated TCR beta chains showed more clonal expansion and lower generation probabilities than non-associated chains that were equally common. In a later analysis, several top co-occurrence clusters were reported to appear linked to parvovirus B19, influenza, CMV and Epstein-Barr virus. In both the original and validation cohorts, the classifier was reported to diagnose cytomegalovirus status with high specificity and sensitivity. A group of highly shared sequence variants was considered likely to be a technical artifact of the sequencing pipeline. An earlier analysis of some 590 of the donors showed that most TCR beta V segments appeared in productive rearrangements either about 87% or about 30% of the time, which broadly matched IMGT annotations.

The protocol used for the library was the immunoSEQ multiplex PCR assay. The multiplex PCR relied on a mix of 60 forward primers for TCR Vbeta segments and 13 reverse primers for TCR Jbeta segments. The CDR3 region of rearranged TCR beta genes was amplified from genomic DNA by a multiplex PCR assay. Amplified TCR beta libraries were sequenced as 87-base-pair reads on the Illumina HiSeq System. In the paper's pipeline: A later analysis tallied some 79 million unique TCR beta chains across the 666 repertoires, and about 10 million of those chains were shared by two or more donors. Raw reads were error-corrected and collapsed into unique sequences by a nearest-neighbor algorithm in which closely related sequences were merged to remove PCR and sequencing errors. To assign V, D and J gene segments, CDR3 sequences were aligned to IMGT reference sequences. Each retained sequence needed at least a six-nucleotide match to both a V gene segment and a J gene segment. Rearrangements were called productive when the CDR3 lacked stop codons and stayed in frame with V and J; all others were non-productive. Following IMGT convention, CDR3 was defined as the stretch from the second conserved V-encoded cysteine to the conserved J-encoded phenylalanine. The earlier analysis of about 610 of the donors excluded any sequence lacking an unambiguous match to a single V gene segment. In an earlier analysis of 587 of the donors, V segments were called functional above 56.7% productive rearrangements and were called segregating when the between-donor standard deviation exceeded 5%. A statistical classification framework was developed to diagnose cytomegalovirus status using the catalog of TCR beta chain sequences. In a later analysis, TCR nucleotide sequences were compared against IMGT/GENE-DB human TR gene sequences so that V and J genes could be assigned. Using the TCRdist pipeline, a later analysis assigned CDR3 sequences along with most-parsimonious VDJ recombination scenarios. In a later analysis, each TCR beta chain was defined by its CDR3 amino acid sequence together with its V-gene family, and reads without a unique V-gene family were excluded. As a way to deal with suspected cross-contamination and a sequencing artifact, a later analysis dropped more than 500 nucleotide sequences that were highly shared and had low generation probability. For each public chain, a later analysis derived a clonal expansion index from normalized ranks of inferred template counts within each repertoire. In a later analysis, generation probabilities were computed with a VDJ recombination model fitted to out-of-frame rearrangements, and the resulting probabilities were checked against IGoR. In a later analysis, hypergeometric tests were used to score TCR-TCR, TCR-HLA and TCR-CMV co-occurrence, with a repertoire-size bias correction applied to TCR pairs. To estimate false discovery rates, a later analysis permuted the HLA or CMV assignments 20 times. In a later analysis, co-occurring TCRs were grouped using DBSCAN, and TCRdist sequence similarity was added for clustering within HLA-allele-positive subsets. Co-occurrence clustering excluded repertoires with fewer than 30,000 or more than 120,000 public chains, plus five with anomalous nucleotide sharing. TCRdb retrieved this table from immuneACCESS and kept in-frame rearrangements only. Not all clones are present; in checked studies, unresolved V genes account for under half, and no reason is known for the remainder. V, J and clone size reflect that table, while D and trimming were determined from the DNA. Here the sample has 97,000 or so clones; around 68% occur a single time. 4% to 5.5% of the sample is held by the ten biggest clonotypes.

The sequence was collected from a human donor in good health. The source material was PBMCs. In this chain, TRBV6-5 is recombined with TRBJ1-4; TRBD1 could be the D gene, as 6 bases match. The CDR3 region: CASRTRGLGQEKLFF. The bases read TGTGCCAGCAGAACCAGGGGACTAGGCCAGGAAAAACTGTTTTTT.